Detailed here is one T cell receptor (beta chain). Its specificity is unknown. The junction had 9 bases not matched to a gene; V was cut back by 5 bases and J by 0 bases. The CDR3 runs to 16 residues. CDR1 and CDR2 (germline): SGHRS, YFSETQ. The entry originates in a study of T cell clones after liver transplantation. Across the study: A pre-transplant mixed lymphocyte reaction with TCRbeta sequencing defined graft-donor-reactive clones followed in post-transplant blood. Three of eight recipients were HCV-positive; others had non-autoimmune, non-viral indications. Study results and limitations: Post-transplant time points were not standardized, so conclusions are preliminary. In most of the 8 subjects, circulating graft-donor-reactive CD4 TCRbeta sequences fell significantly after transplant.

Profiling relied on immunoSEQ multiplex PCR, and the TCRdb table lists in-frame clones only, not all of them. The sample lists fewer than 65,000 clones; roughly 70% were seen once. The J gene is TRBJ1-1, the V gene TRBV5-1; 8 positions match TRBD1. The receptor was isolated from a human patient who received a liver transplant. Among the T cells, some may be from the graft donor. Sequences were derived from CD4+ T cells from blood, sampled at the 22-month timepoint. CDR3 in DNA: TGCGCCAGCAGGCCAGGGACAGGCTTTATGAACACTGAAGCTTTCTTT. Protein product: CASRPGTGFMNTEAFF.